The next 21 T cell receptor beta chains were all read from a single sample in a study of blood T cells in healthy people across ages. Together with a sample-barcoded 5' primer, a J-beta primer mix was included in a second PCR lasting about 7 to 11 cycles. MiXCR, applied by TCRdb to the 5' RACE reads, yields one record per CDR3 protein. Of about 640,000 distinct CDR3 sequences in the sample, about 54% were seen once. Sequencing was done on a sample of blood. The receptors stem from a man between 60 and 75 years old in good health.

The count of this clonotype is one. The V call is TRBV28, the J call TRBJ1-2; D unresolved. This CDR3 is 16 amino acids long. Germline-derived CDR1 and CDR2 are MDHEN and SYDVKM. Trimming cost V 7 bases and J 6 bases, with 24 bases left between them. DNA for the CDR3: TGTGCCAGCACCCCAGTGCTCCTCGGAAACGAGCATGGCTACACCTTC. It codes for CASTPVLLGNEHGYTF.

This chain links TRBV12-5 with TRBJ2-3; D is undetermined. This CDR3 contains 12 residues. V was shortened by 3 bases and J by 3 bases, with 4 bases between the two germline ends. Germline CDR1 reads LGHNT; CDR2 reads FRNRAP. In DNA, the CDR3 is TGTGCTAGTGGTTTCCGGACAGATACGCAGTATTTT. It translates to CASGFRTDTQYF.

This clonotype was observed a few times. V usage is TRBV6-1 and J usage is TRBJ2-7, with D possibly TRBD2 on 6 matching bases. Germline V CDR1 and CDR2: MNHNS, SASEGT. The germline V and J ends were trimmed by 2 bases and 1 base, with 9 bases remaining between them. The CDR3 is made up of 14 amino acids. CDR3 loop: CASSELGGSYEQYF. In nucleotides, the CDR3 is TGTGCCAGCAGTGAACTGGGGGGATCCTACGAGCAGTACTTC.

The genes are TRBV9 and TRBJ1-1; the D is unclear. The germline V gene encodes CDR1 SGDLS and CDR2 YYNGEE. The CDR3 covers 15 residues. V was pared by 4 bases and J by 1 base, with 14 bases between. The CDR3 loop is CASSLRGNQNTEAFF. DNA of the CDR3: TGTGCCAGCAGCCTAAGAGGGAATCAGAACACTGAAGCTTTCTTT.

CDR3 in amino acids: CASSYPGTAGYGYTF. The CDR3 DNA follows: TGTGCCAGCAGTTACCCCGGGACGGCGGGCTATGGCTACACCTTC. The chain employs TRBV6-6 and TRBJ1-2; the D gene is possibly TRBD1 (5 bases). The CDR3 length is 15 residues. The V gene's germline CDR1 is MNHNY and CDR2 SVGAGI (reference sequence). V gave up 2 bases and J gave up 4 bases, with 14 bases separating them.

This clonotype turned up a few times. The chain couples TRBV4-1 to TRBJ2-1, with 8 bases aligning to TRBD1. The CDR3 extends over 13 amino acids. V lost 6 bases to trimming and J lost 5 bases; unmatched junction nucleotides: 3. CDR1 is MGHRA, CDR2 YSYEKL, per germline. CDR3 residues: CASRGQGHNEQFF. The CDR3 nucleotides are TGCGCCAGCAGAGGACAGGGCCACAATGAGCAGTTCTTC.

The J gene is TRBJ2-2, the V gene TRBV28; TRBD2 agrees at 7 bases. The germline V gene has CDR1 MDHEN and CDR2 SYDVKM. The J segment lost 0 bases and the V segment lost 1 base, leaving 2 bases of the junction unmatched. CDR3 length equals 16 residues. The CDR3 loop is CASSLYGRANTGELFF. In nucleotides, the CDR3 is TGTGCCAGCAGTTTATATGGGAGGGCGAACACCGGGGAGCTGTTTTTT.

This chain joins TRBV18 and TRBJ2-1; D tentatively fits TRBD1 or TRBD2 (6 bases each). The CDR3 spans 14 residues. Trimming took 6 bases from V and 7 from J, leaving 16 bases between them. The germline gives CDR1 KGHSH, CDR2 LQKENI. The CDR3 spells CASSPSEGGNEQFF. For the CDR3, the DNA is TGTGCCAGCTCGCCCTCTGAAGGGGGGAATGAGCAGTTCTTC.

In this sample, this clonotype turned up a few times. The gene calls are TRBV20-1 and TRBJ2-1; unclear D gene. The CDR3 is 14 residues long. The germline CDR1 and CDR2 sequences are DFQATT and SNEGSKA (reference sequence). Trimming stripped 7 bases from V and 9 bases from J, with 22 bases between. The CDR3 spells CSVPQSGYGVEQFF. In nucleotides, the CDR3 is TGCAGTGTCCCTCAGTCGGGCTATGGGGTTGAGCAGTTCTTC.

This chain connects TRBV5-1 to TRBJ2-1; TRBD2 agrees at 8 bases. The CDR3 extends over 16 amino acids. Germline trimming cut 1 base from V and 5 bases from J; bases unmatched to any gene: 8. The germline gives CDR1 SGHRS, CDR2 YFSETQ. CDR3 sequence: CASSLKGGGTDNEQFF. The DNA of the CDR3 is TGCGCCAGCAGCTTGAAGGGCGGGGGGACCGACAATGAGCAGTTCTTC.

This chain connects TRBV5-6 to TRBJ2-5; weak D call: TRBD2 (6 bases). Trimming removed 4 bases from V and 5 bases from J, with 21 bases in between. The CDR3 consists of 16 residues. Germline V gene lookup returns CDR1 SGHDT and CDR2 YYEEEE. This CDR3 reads CASSHTSRGAGETQYF. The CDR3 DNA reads TGTGCCAGCAGCCATACTAGTCGCGGGGCGGGGGAGACCCAGTACTTC.

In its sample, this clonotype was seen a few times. The CDR3 protein is CASSLGTGTYNEQFF. CDR3 coding DNA: TGTGCCAGCAGTTTAGGGACAGGAACCTACAATGAGCAGTTCTTC. The chain links TRBV12-3 or TRBV12-4 to TRBJ2-1, with 7 nucleotides matching TRBD1. This CDR3 is built from 15 residues. V lost 1 base to trimming and J lost 2 bases; unmatched junction nucleotides: 2.

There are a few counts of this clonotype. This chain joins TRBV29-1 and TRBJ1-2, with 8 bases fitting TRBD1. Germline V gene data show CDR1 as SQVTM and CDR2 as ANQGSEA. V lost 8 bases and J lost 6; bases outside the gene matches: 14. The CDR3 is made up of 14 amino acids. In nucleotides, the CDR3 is TGCAGCACAAGAGGACAGGGAAGTCGGGATGGCTACACCTTC. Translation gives CSTRGQGSRDGYTF.

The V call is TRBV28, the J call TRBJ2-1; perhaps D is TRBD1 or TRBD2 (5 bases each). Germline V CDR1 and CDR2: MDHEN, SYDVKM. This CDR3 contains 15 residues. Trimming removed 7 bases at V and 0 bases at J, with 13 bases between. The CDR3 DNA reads TGTGCCAGCACCCCAACGAGGGGCTCCTACAATGAGCAGTTCTTC. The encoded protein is CASTPTRGSYNEQFF.

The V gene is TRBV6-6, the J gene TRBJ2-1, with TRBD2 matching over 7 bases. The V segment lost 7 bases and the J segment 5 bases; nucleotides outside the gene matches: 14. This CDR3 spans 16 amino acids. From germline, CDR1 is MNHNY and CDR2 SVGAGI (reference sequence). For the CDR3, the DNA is TGTGCCAGCACCCGGGGGGTGGGAAGGGGTAACAATGAGCAGTTCTTC. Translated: CASTRGVGRGNNEQFF.

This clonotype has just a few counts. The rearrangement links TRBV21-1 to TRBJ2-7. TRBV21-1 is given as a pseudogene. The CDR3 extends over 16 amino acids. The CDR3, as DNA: TGTGCCAGCAGCAAAGTTCCCACTCGGACCCCCTACGAGCAGTACTTC. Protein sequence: CASSKVPTRTPYEQYF.

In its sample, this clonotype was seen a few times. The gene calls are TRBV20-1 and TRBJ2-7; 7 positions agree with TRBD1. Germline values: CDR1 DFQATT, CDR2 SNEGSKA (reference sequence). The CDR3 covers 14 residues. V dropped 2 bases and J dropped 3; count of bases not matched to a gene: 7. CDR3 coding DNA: TGCAGTGCTAGATCGGGACAGTACTACTACGAGCAGTACTTC. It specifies CSARSGQYYYEQYF.

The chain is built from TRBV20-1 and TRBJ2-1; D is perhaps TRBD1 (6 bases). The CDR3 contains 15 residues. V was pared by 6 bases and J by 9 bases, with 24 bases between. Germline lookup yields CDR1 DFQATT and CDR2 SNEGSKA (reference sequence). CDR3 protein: CSASYRQGVRGEQFF. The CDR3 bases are TGCAGTGCCAGTTACAGGCAGGGCGTCAGGGGTGAGCAGTTCTTC.

The CDR3 sequence is CSAALGQGTEAFF. As DNA, the CDR3 is TGCAGTGCTGCCCTGGGGCAGGGCACTGAAGCTTTCTTT. The chain couples TRBV20-1 to TRBJ1-1, with a tentative D call TRBD1 (5 bases). Per germline, CDR1 DFQATT and CDR2 SNEGSKA (reference sequence). Trimming cost V 5 bases and J 4 bases, with 14 bases left between them. The CDR3 loop spans 13 amino acids.

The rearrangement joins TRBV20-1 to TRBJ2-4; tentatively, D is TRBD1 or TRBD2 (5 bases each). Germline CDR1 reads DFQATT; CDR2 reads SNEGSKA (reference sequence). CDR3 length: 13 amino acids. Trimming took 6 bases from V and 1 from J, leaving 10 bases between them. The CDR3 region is CSAFEGAKNIQYF. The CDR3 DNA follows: TGCAGTGCCTTCGAGGGGGCCAAAAACATTCAGTACTTC.

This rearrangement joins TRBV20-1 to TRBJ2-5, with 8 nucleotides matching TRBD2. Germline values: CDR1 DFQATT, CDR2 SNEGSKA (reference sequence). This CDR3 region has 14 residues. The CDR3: CSAQERGYQETQYF. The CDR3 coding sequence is TGCAGCGCCCAGGAGCGGGGGTACCAAGAGACCCAGTACTTC.